Below are 14 T cell receptor beta chains sequenced from a single sample in a study of CDR3 diversity in severe acne. TCRdb fed the PCR reads into MiXCR, producing one record per CDR3 protein. Among more than 80,000 distinct CDR3 sequences listed, approximately 49% were seen once. The sequencing sample was made of blood. The receptors come from a male donor with severe acne vulgaris.

The J gene is TRBJ2-7, the V gene TRBV5-1; 14 positions agree with TRBD2. Germline CDR1 is SGHRS and CDR2 is YFSETQ. Germline trimming cut 2 bases from V and 2 bases from J; bases unmatched to any gene: 9. This CDR3 has 18 residues. Here the CDR3 reads CASSFLPGLAGETYEQYF. In nucleotides, the CDR3 is TGCGCCAGCAGCTTTCTCCCGGGACTAGCGGGAGAAACCTACGAGCAGTACTTC.

Concerning this clonotype itself: The conserved final phenylalanine or tryptophan is absent from the CDR3, which likely points to a read error. The rearrangement joins TRBV20-1 to TRBJ2-5, with D unresolved. The CDR3 totals 14 residues. The V gene's germline CDR1 is DFQATT and CDR2 SNEGSKA (reference sequence). The DNA for the CDR3 is TGCAGTGCCAGAGATTATGGGCTCGCAGAGACCCAGTACCTC. It translates to CSARDYGLAETQYL.

With regard to this clonotype: Possible read error: a much larger clone is one base away. This chain connects TRBV6-5 to TRBJ2-7; 7 bases match TRBD2. Germline V gene lookup returns CDR1 MNHEY and CDR2 SVGAGI. V was pared by 5 bases and J by 0 bases, with 4 bases of the junction left unmatched. The CDR3 has 14 amino acids. The CDR3: CASSVRDYSYEQYF. In nucleotides, the CDR3 is TGTGCCAGCAGTGTACGGGACTACTCCTACGAGCAGTACTTC.

The J gene is TRBJ2-7, the V gene TRBV20-1, with D unresolved. The V gene's germline CDR1 is DFQATT and CDR2 SNEGSKA (reference sequence). There are 12 residues in the CDR3. Trimming took 1 base from V and 2 from J, leaving 6 bases between them. The CDR3 DNA sequence: TGCAGTGCTAGAGGCTCAACCTACGAGCAGTACTTC. Protein sequence: CSARGSTYEQYF.

The chain is built from TRBV18 and TRBJ2-3; 7 bases are shared with TRBD1. Germline CDR1 reads KGHSH; CDR2 reads LQKENI. Unmatched junction bases numbered 6, after V lost 3 bases and J lost 3 bases. The CDR3 has 15 residues. In DNA form, the CDR3 reads TGTGCCAGCTCACCTCGGGACAGACGAACAGATACGCAGTATTTT. The encoded protein is CASSPRDRRTDTQYF. The full variable domain, in which reference TRBV18 and TRBJ2-3 provide the parts outside the CDR3, is NAGVMQNPRHLVRRRGQEARLRCSPMKGHSHVYWYRQLPEEGLKFMVYLQKENIIDESGMPKERFSAEFPKEGPSILRIQQVVRGDSAAYFCASSPRDRRTDTQYFGPGTRLTVL.

The chain recombines TRBV5-1 with TRBJ1-4; D is unclear. The CDR3 contains 14 residues. V shed 2 bases and J shed 2 bases, with 7 bases lying between them. Per the germline V gene, CDR1 is SGHRS and CDR2 is YFSETQ. CDR3 in amino acids: CASSFGVTNEKLFF. The DNA for the CDR3 is TGCGCCAGCAGCTTCGGGGTGACTAATGAAAAACTGTTTTTT.

This clonotype has more than one count but fewer than ten. This could be a read error, since a much larger clone is one nucleotide away. This chain uses TRBV7-9 with TRBJ2-7; 7 bases agree with TRBD1. V lost 5 bases, J lost 3 bases, and 4 bases stayed unmatched. The length of the CDR3 is 13 residues. Germline V gives CDR1 SEHNR, CDR2 FQNEAQ (reference sequence). The CDR3 DNA sequence: TGTGCCAGCAGCAGAAGGGACAGCTACGAGCAGTACTTC. Translated: CASSRRDSYEQYF.

The rearrangement joins TRBV6-5 to TRBJ2-7, with TRBD2 matching over 7 bases. V gave up 0 bases and J gave up 3 bases; unmatched junction bases: 5. The CDR3 has 15 amino acids. CDR1 and CDR2 from the germline V gene are MNHEY and SVGAGI. The CDR3 coding sequence is TGTGCCAGCAGTTACTCGTATGGGAGGGACTACGAGCAGTACTTC. It is translated as CASSYSYGRDYEQYF.

The chain couples TRBV12-3 or TRBV12-4 to TRBJ2-1; TRBD1 matches at 10 bases. The V segment lost 8 bases and the J segment 8 bases; nucleotides outside the gene matches: 15. The CDR3 covers 16 residues. CDR3 coding DNA: TGTGCCAGCTCTGCGGCGGGACAGGGGTCTACGGATGAGCAGTTCTTC. This translates into CASSAAGQGSTDEQFF.

By proportion, this clonotype is medium-sized. The CDR3: CASRGTSGSAAQYF. The CDR3 DNA follows: TGTGCCAGCAGGGGGACTAGCGGGAGCGCCGCCCAGTACTTC. The chain links TRBV2 to TRBJ2-5; the match to TRBD2 covers 14 bases. CDR1 SNHLY and CDR2 FYNNEI come from the germline V gene. Unmatched junction bases numbered 6, after V lost 6 bases and J lost 9 bases. The CDR3 runs to 14 residues.

This clonotype has a count of ten or more. The germline gene is not matched at one end of the junction; a read error may be the cause. The rearrangement links TRBV30 to TRBJ2-1; D gene uncertain. The CDR3 contains 11 residues. Germline V gene sequence: CDR1 GTSNPN, CDR2 SVGIG (reference sequence). CDR3 amino acids: CAWSVNGNHLF. CDR3 nucleotide sequence: TGTGCCTGGAGTGTAAACGGTAATCACCTCTTC.

V usage is TRBV6-6 and J usage is TRBJ1-2, with D perhaps matching TRBD1 (5 bases). The CDR3 runs to 13 residues. CDR1 and CDR2 from the germline V gene are MNHNY and SVGAGI (reference sequence). V lost 3 bases and J lost 8, with 13 bases in between. The CDR3 region is CASSYAGAEGYTF. As DNA, the CDR3 is TGTGCCAGCAGTTATGCCGGGGCAGAGGGCTACACCTTC.

Only one count was recorded for this clonotype. The V and J genes are TRBV5-1 and TRBJ2-1; no clear D gene. The V gene's germline CDR1 is SGHRS and CDR2 YFSETQ. The CDR3 runs to 13 residues. The germline V and J ends were trimmed by 10 bases and 7 bases, with 18 bases remaining between them. The CDR3: CACRASGVNEQFF. The CDR3 coding sequence is TGCGCCTGCCGGGCGAGTGGGGTAAATGAGCAGTTCTTC.

This chain uses TRBV28 with TRBJ2-1; 10 bases agree with TRBD2. The CDR3 consists of 16 residues. Germline lookup yields CDR1 MDHEN and CDR2 SYDVKM. Unmatched junction bases numbered 8, after V lost 7 bases and J lost 2 bases. In nucleotides, the CDR3 is TGTGCCAGCACCTCCGGACTAGCGGAGCCCTACAATGAGCAGTTCTTC. This codes for CASTSGLAEPYNEQFF. Full variable domain (outside the CDR3, taken from reference TRBV28 and TRBJ2-1): DVKVTQSSRYLVKRTGEKVFLECVQDMDHENMFWYRQDPGLGLRLIYFSYDVKMKEKGDIPEGYSVSREKKERFSLILESASTNQTSMYLCASTSGLAEPYNEQFFGPGTRLTVL.